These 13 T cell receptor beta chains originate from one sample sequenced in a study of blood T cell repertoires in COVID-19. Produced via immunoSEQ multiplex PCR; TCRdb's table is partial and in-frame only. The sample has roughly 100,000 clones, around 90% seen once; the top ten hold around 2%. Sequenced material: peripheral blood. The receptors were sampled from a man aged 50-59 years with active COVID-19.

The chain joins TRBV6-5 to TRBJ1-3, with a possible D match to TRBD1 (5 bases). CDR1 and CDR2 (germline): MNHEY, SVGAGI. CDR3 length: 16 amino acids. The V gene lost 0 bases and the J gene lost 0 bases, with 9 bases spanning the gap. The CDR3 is CASSYSGGGSGNTIYF. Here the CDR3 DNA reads TGTGCCAGCAGTTACTCGGGCGGGGGCTCTGGAAACACCATATATTTT.

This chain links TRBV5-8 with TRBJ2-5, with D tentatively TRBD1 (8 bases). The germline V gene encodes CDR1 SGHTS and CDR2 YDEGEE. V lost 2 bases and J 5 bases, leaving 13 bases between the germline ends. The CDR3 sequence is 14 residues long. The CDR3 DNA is TGTGCCAGCAGCTTAGGACAGGGAGGGGAGACCCAGTACTTC. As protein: CASSLGQGGETQYF.

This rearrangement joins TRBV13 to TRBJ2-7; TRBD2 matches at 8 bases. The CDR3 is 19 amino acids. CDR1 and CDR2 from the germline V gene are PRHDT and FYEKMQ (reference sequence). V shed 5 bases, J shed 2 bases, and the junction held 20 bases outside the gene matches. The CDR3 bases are TGTGCCAGCAGCCCCTCACCGGGACTAGGGTTTGTGAGTCCCTACGAGCAGTACTTC. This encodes CASSPSPGLGFVSPYEQYF.

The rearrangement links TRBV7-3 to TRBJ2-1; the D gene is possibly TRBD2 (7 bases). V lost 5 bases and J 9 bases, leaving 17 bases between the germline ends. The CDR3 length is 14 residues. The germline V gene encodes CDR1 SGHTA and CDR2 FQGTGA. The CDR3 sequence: CASSPTGGAGEQFF. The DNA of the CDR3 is TGTGCCAGCAGCCCAACTGGGGGGGCTGGTGAGCAGTTCTTC.

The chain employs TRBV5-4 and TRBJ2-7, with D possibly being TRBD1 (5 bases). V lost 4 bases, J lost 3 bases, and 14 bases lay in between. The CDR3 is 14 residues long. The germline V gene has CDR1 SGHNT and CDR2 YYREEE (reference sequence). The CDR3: CASSPSPGNYEQYF. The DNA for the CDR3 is TGTGCCAGCAGCCCCTCCCCAGGGAACTACGAGCAGTACTTC.

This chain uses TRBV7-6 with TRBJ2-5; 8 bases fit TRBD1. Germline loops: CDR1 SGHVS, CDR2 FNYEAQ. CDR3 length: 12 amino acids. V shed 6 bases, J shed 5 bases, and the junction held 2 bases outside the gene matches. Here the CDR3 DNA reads TGTGCCAGCAGTCAGGGGGCGGAGACCCAGTACTTC. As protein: CASSQGAETQYF.

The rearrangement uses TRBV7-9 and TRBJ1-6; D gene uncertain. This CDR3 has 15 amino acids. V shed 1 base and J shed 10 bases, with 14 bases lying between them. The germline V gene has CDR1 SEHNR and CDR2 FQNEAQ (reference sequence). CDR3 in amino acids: CASSLVGGGNSPLHF. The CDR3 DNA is TGTGCCAGCAGCTTAGTAGGAGGTGGGAACTCACCCCTCCACTTT.

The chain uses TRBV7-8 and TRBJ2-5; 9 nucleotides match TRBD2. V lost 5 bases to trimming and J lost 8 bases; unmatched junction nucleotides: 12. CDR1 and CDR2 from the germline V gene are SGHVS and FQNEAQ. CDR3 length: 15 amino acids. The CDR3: CASSQSGGLKVTQYF. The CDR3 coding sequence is TGTGCCAGCAGCCAGAGCGGGGGGTTGAAAGTCACCCAGTACTTC.

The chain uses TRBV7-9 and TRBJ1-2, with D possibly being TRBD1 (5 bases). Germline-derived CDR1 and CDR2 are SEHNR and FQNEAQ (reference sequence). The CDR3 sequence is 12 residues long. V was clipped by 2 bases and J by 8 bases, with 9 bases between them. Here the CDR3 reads CASSLQGRGYTF. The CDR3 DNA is TGTGCCAGCAGCTTACAGGGAAGAGGCTACACCTTC.

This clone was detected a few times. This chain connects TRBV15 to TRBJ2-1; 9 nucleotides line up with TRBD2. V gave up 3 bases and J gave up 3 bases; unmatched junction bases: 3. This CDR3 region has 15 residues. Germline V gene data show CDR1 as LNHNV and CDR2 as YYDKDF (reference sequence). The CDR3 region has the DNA TGTGCCACCAGCAGGGCTAGCGGGGTCTACAATGAGCAGTTCTTC. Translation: CATSRASGVYNEQFF.

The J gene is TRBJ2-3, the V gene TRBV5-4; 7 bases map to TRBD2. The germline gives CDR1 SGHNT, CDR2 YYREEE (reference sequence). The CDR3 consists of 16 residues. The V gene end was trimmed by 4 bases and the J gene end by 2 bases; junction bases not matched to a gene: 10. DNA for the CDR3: TGTGCCAGCAGCCCTCCCCGGGGGGTGGACACAGATACGCAGTATTTT. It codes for CASSPPRGVDTDTQYF.

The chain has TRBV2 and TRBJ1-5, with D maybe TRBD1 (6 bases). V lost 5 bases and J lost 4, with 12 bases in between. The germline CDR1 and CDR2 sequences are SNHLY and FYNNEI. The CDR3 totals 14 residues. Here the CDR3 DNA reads TGTGCCAGCAGTAATAGACAGGAAAATCAGCCCCAGCATTTT. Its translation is CASSNRQENQPQHF.

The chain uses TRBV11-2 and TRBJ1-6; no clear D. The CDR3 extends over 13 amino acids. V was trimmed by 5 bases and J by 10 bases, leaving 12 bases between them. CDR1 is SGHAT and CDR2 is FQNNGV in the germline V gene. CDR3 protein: CASSPGKSSPLHF. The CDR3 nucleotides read TGTGCCAGCAGCCCGGGGAAGTCCTCACCCCTCCACTTT.